This T cell receptor (beta chain) was found in a study of blood T cell repertoires in COVID-19 (dated by TCRdb to 2020 to 2021). For the study in its entirety: Samples from collaborators originated in the United States, Italy and Spain and spanned both the acute and convalescent phases of COVID-19. The repertoires were made available in a free public database intended to serve as a resource for research on the immune response to SARS-CoV-2. Where available, HLA class I and class II types were taken from metadata supplied by the sample provider and were not determined by assay-based typing. The material from the prospective study consisted of cDNA or gDNA derived from T cells, B-cell-depleted T cells, or PBMCs. Subjects who had been exposed to COVID-19, were actively infected with it, or had recovered from it provided the deeply sampled blood TCRbeta repertoires that made up the dataset. The samples were drawn from two sources: the first 160 participants of the ongoing ImmuneRACE study, and 1,254 subjects contributed by 6 global collaborators. The sample metadata nearly always contained a de-identified subject ID, COVID-19 status, age in years and sex.

The CDR3 starts with the cysteine, ends with the phenylalanine, and has 15 residues. Just CDR3 DNA is preserved here, 45 bases in frame from base 1. CDR1 is given as MDHEN and CDR2 as SYDVKM, both from the germline V gene. V is pared back by 7 bases and J by 2 bases, with 15 bases lying between the germline termini. General findings and caveats noted by the study authors: The amount of clinical and demographic metadata varied by source and participant and was provided uncurated.

As concerns this clone: Its antigen is not yet known. The sample holds no much larger clone one base away, and base qualities are not on file.

Collaborating institutions collected whole blood in K2EDTA tubes following their own protocols. For TCRbeta analysis, collaborator samples were shipped as frozen whole blood, as isolated PBMCs, or as DNA extracted from either sample type. The immunoSEQ Assay, a bias-controlled multiplex PCR, was used to amplify TCRbeta CDR3 regions from genomic DNA. On the authors' methods: The number of nucleated cells in each sample was estimated from the amplification of reference gene primers within the assay. To quantify the absolute abundance of each unique TCRbeta CDR3 rearrangement, sequence reads were collapsed and filtered. Productive Simpson clonality was computed per sample as the square root of Simpson's diversity index over productive rearrangements. TCRdb holds this immuneACCESS table with in-frame rearrangements only. Some clones are missing; in checked studies, unresolved V genes explain under half, and the rest has no known cause. V and J calls plus clone size are reproduced from that table; the DNA served to infer D and trimming. For this sample the table gives some 72,000 clones, of which more than 75% were detected only once. 4.5% to 5% of the sample belongs to the ten largest clones.

In this chain, TRBV28 is recombined with TRBJ2-1, with a weak D call of TRBD1 (7 bases match). The sample comprised peripheral blood. This sequence originates from a man aged 45-65 years with active or convalescent COVID-19. Here the CDR3 is given as CASMSGGGAYNEQFF. The bases read TGTGCCAGCATGTCCGGAGGGGGCGCCTACAATGAGCAGTTCTTC.